This T cell receptor (beta chain) was identified in a study of radiotherapy plus CTLA-4 blockade in lung cancer. Whole-study results and caveats: TCR clones from tumors expanded in blood after radiotherapy plus ipilimumab. Response, reportedly, was best predicted by interferon-beta along with early blood T cell clone dynamics.

Lung cancer patients with chemo-refractory metastatic non-small-cell disease were given focal radiation plus CTLA-4 blockade with ipilimumab. Assay used: immunoSEQ multiplex PCR; TCRdb lists only in-frame clones, some missing. The data show around 110,000 clones, roughly 84% seen once. On this clone itself: The antigen remains undetermined.

V was shortened by 1 base and J by 6 bases, with 3 bases between the two germline ends. This CDR3 contains 12 residues. Germline values: CDR1 MNHEY, CDR2 SMNVEV (reference sequence). V and J are TRBV27 and TRBJ2-2; D is uncertain. This receptor was identified in a human donor with non-small cell lung cancer that progressed on radiotherapy plus ipilimumab. Some clones in this sample may be carry-over from other donors' samples. The sample here was peripheral blood, taken from a patient treated with radiotherapy plus ipilimumab. CDR3 sequence reads: CASSLFPGELFF. As DNA, the CDR3 is TGTGCCAGCAGTTTATTTCCCGGGGAGCTGTTTTTT.